The 24 T cell receptor beta chains below were found in one sample sequenced in a study of regulatory T cells in long-lasting Graves disease. Stated time point: newly diagnosed GD, antithyroid drugs for less than 3 months. PBMCs provided the RNA from which the TCR library was made. Relying on iRepertoire HTBI primers and Arm-PCR of CDR3 regions, the team built TCR beta libraries. MiXCR, applied by TCRdb to the multiplex PCR reads, yields one record per CDR3 protein. This table has approximately 350,000 distinct CDR3 sequences, 16% appearing once. These data also featured in a second study, about T cells in Graves' hyperthyroidism and ophthalmopathy.

Material: peripheral blood mononuclear cells (PBMCs), obtained at new diagnosis, from a patient treated with antithyroid drugs. The receptors stem from a man aged 35-49 years with Graves disease.

On this clonotype: Germline is not matched at one junction end, which may reflect a read error. The gene calls are TRBV6-1 and TRBJ2-4, with no clear D. Judging by the DNA end, TRBJ2-7 fits better; the J call may be wrong. Germline lookup yields CDR1 MNHNS and CDR2 SASEGT. CDR3 length equals 12 residues. The CDR3 nucleotides are TGTGCCAGCAGCGAAGGAACCTACGAGCAGTACTTC. Translating gives CASSEGTYEQYF.

This clonotype was detected many times. This rearrangement joins TRBV7-2 to TRBJ2-5, with D perhaps matching TRBD2 (7 bases). The CDR3 contains 14 residues. V shed 5 bases and J shed 5 bases, with 15 bases lying between them. Germline V gene data show CDR1 as SGHTA and CDR2 as FQGNSA. This chain's CDR3 is CASSRGRGAETQYF. The CDR3 DNA is TGTGCCAGCAGCCGTGGACGGGGGGCGGAGACCCAGTACTTC.

This clonotype occurred a few times. The chain employs TRBV9 and TRBJ2-1, with D unclear. CDR3 length equals 15 residues. Germline values: CDR1 SGDLS, CDR2 YYNGEE. V lost 1 base and J lost 2, with 10 bases in between. The CDR3 DNA sequence: TGTGCCAGCAGCGTAAGCAGTTCGCCCTACAATGAGCAGTTCTTC. The encoded protein is CASSVSSSPYNEQFF.

In its sample, this clonotype was seen many times. This chain connects TRBV12-3 or TRBV12-4 to TRBJ1-5; D gene ambiguous. This CDR3 has 16 residues. Trimming cost V 0 bases and J 1 base, with 10 bases left between them. CDR3 nucleotide sequence: TGTGCCAGCAGTTTAGCTGGGAGGGAGAGCAATCAGCCCCAGCATTTT. Protein product: CASSLAGRESNQPQHF.

The table lists this clonotype with many counts. The chain combines TRBV4-2 with TRBJ1-6; D gene uncertain. CDR1 LGHNA and CDR2 YNFKEQ come from the germline V gene. V gave up 0 bases and J gave up 8 bases, with 17 bases separating them. This CDR3 comprises 17 residues. Written as DNA, the CDR3 is TGTGCCAGCAGCCAAGATCCTGCCCTAAATGGGTATTCACCCCTCCACTTT. Translation: CASSQDPALNGYSPLHF.

In this sample, this clonotype turned up many times. The V and J genes are TRBV10-2 and TRBJ2-1; D gene ambiguous. Per the germline V gene, CDR1 is WSHSY and CDR2 is SAAADI. CDR3 length equals 12 residues. The V gene lost 0 bases and the J gene lost 8 bases, with 5 bases spanning the gap. The CDR3 DNA sequence: TGCGCCAGCAGTGAGTCGTCGCATGAGCAGTTCTTC. Encoded protein: CASSESSHEQFF.

This clonotype occurred many times. CDR3 in amino acids: CASRQGQKTQYF. The DNA for the CDR3 is TGTGCCAGCAGGCAGGGACAGAAGACCCAGTACTTC. This chain connects TRBV12-3 or TRBV12-4 to TRBJ2-5, with 7 positions matching TRBD1. This CDR3 is 12 amino acids long. The J segment lost 6 bases and the V segment lost 6 bases, leaving 4 bases of the junction unmatched.

Notes on this clonotype: Being one base from a much bigger clone, this may be a read error. The rearrangement joins TRBV4-2 to TRBJ2-5, with D tentatively TRBD2 (5 bases). This CDR3 contains 15 residues. Germline lookup yields CDR1 LGHNA and CDR2 YNFKEQ. V was clipped by 5 bases and J by 5 bases, with 18 bases between them. The CDR3 is CASSEPRRRYETQYF. CDR3 DNA: TGTGCCAGCAGCGAACCCAGGAGGCGATATGAGACCCAGTACTTC.

This clonotype turned up a few times. A much larger clone lies a single base off, so this may be a read error. This chain uses TRBV28 with TRBJ2-1; TRBD1 aligns across 7 bases. The CDR3 sequence is 17 residues long. Germline V CDR1 and CDR2: MDHEN, SYDVKM. CDR3 nucleotides: TGTGCCAGCAGTTCCCCCGGGACAGCAAGCTCCTACAATGAGCGGTTCTTC. Amino acids: CASSSPGTASSYNERFF.

There are many counts of this clonotype. This chain uses TRBV20-1 with TRBJ2-5, with a weak D call TRBD1 (6 bases). Trimming took 4 bases from V and 2 from J, leaving 8 bases between them. CDR1 DFQATT and CDR2 SNEGSKA come from the germline V gene (reference sequence). The CDR3 sequence is 12 residues long. The CDR3 here is CSAMTGQETQYF. The CDR3 DNA reads as TGCAGTGCTATGACAGGACAAGAGACCCAGTACTTC.

The rearrangement joins TRBV29-1 to TRBJ2-5; no firm D call. Trimming removed 6 bases at V and 2 bases at J, with 10 bases between. The germline V gene encodes CDR1 SQVTM and CDR2 ANQGSEA. This CDR3 has 12 amino acids. CDR3 in amino acids: CSVATPQETQYF. In DNA, the CDR3 is TGCAGCGTCGCGACTCCTCAAGAGACCCAGTACTTC. Full variable domain (missing parts from reference TRBV29-1 and TRBJ2-5): SAVISQKPSRDICQRGTSLTIQCQVDSQVTMMFWYRQQPGQSLTLIATANQGSEATYESGFVIDKFPISRPNLTFSTLTVSNMSPEDSSIYLCSVATPQETQYFGPGTRLLVL.

To note about this clonotype: As the CDR3 is not closed by the conserved phenylalanine or tryptophan, this likely results from a read error. The DNA is omitted, as the CDR3 cannot be located on it reliably, and the CDR3 follows TCRdb's listing. The chain joins TRBV7-9 to TRBJ1-4; the tabulated D call, TRBD1, remains unverified against the DNA. The CDR3 length is 12 residues, termini included. The germline V gene encodes CDR1 SEHNR and CDR2 FQNEAQ (reference sequence). This chain's CDR3 is CASSSVPGSFDI.

This clonotype has at least ten counts. The gene calls are TRBV28 and TRBJ1-6; D possibly corresponds to TRBD1 (5 bases). Germline CDR1 MDHEN, CDR2 SYDVKM. The CDR3 has 15 residues. Trimming stripped 6 bases from V and 6 bases from J, with 15 bases between. CDR3 in DNA: TGTGCCAGCAGGACGGGACGGGTCCTTAATTCACCCCTCCACTTT. Amino acids: CASRTGRVLNSPLHF.

There are many counts of this clonotype. The V gene is TRBV10-3, the J gene TRBJ1-5; possible D gene TRBD1, 5 bases. The CDR3 totals 16 residues. Germline loops: CDR1 ENHRY, CDR2 SYGVKD. V was cut by 10 bases and J by 2 bases, with 21 bases left in between. The CDR3 loop is CATQRGGEGGNQPQHF. CDR3 DNA sequence: TGTGCCACCCAACGGGGAGGGGAAGGAGGCAATCAGCCCCAGCATTTT.

In this sample, this clonotype turned up many times. This chain connects TRBV27 to TRBJ2-1; D is possibly TRBD1 or TRBD2 (6 bases each). The germline CDR1 and CDR2 sequences are MNHEY and SMNVEV (reference sequence). The CDR3 is 16 amino acids. V lost 3 bases and J 4 bases, leaving 16 bases between the germline ends. Written as DNA, the CDR3 is TGTGCCAGCAGTTTTGGGGGGTGGGGGGCTTACAATGAGCAGTTCTTC. Its protein product is CASSFGGWGAYNEQFF.

This clonotype occurred many times. The chain uses TRBV28 and TRBJ2-5, with 8 bases fitting TRBD1. CDR1 MDHEN and CDR2 SYDVKM come from the germline V gene. There are 15 residues in the CDR3. The J segment lost 4 bases and the V segment lost 8 bases, leaving 12 bases of the junction unmatched. The chain's CDR3 is CASLAAQGGGETQYF. CDR3 nucleotide sequence: TGTGCCAGCCTAGCAGCACAGGGGGGCGGAGAGACCCAGTACTTC.

Ten or more counts support this clonotype. The J gene is TRBJ2-7, the V gene TRBV20-1; 10 positions match TRBD2. Germline trimming cut 8 bases from V and 0 bases from J; bases unmatched to any gene: 7. CDR1 and CDR2 from the germline V gene are DFQATT and SNEGSKA (reference sequence). The CDR3 has 14 amino acids. The CDR3 reads CSTRTSGFSYEQYF. For the CDR3, the DNA is TGCAGTACCAGGACTAGCGGATTCTCCTACGAGCAGTACTTC.

V is TRBV2 and J is TRBJ2-3; D is perhaps TRBD2 (5 bases). This CDR3 comprises 12 residues. CDR1 is SNHLY, CDR2 FYNNEI, per germline. V was pared by 8 bases and J by 2 bases, with 8 bases between. The CDR3 DNA reads TGTGCCAGCGGGGAGTACACAGATACGCAGTATTTT. This translates into CASGEYTDTQYF.

This clonotype has only a few counts. The chain employs TRBV29-1 and TRBJ1-1; 7 nucleotides line up with TRBD1. The junction had 7 bases not matched to a gene; V was cut back by 3 bases and J by 12 bases. The CDR3 has 11 amino acids. In germline, CDR1 is SQVTM, CDR2 ANQGSEA. The CDR3 loop is CSVEEGGTSFF. CDR3 nucleotides: TGCAGCGTTGAGGAAGGGGGCACGTCTTTCTTT.

This clonotype was recorded many times. This chain connects TRBV7-2 to TRBJ2-7, with D tentatively TRBD1 (6 bases). V dropped 0 bases and J dropped 2 bases, with 14 bases sitting between them. The CDR3 is 16 residues long. From germline, CDR1 is SGHTA and CDR2 FQGNSA. The DNA of the CDR3 is TGTGCCAGCAGCTTAGCGGGGACATGGTCCACCTACGAGCAGTACTTC. It encodes CASSLAGTWSTYEQYF.

The rearrangement uses TRBV5-1 and TRBJ1-2, with 7 bases identical to TRBD1. This CDR3 contains 15 residues. Germline V gives CDR1 SGHRS, CDR2 YFSETQ. With 4 bases clipped from V and 2 bases from J, the junction kept 8 bases outside the gene matches. CDR3: CASSTGTVGNYGYTF. CDR3 sequence (DNA): TGCGCCAGCAGCACCGGGACAGTCGGGAACTATGGCTACACCTTC.

This clonotype was counted many times. The rearrangement uses TRBV20-1 and TRBJ2-7; 8 bases are shared with TRBD2. J lost 6 bases, V lost 6 bases, and 16 bases had no gene match. This CDR3 is built from 15 residues. The germline CDR1 and CDR2 sequences are DFQATT and SNEGSKA (reference sequence). CDR3 sequence reads: CSAPGGHRVLGEQYF. CDR3 nucleotide sequence: TGCAGTGCCCCGGGAGGGCACAGGGTCCTGGGCGAGCAGTACTTC.

This clonotype was counted at least ten times. This rearrangement joins TRBV30 to TRBJ1-1; 11 nucleotides agree with TRBD1. Unmatched junction bases numbered 2, after V lost 7 bases and J lost 1 base. The germline V gene encodes CDR1 GTSNPN and CDR2 SVGIG (reference sequence). This CDR3 region has 13 residues. The CDR3 DNA is TGTGCCTTGGGGACAGGGGGGAACACTGAAGCTTTCTTT. It encodes CALGTGGNTEAFF.

The chain couples TRBV20-1 to TRBJ2-7, with 7 bases that match TRBD1. The CDR3 is made up of 14 amino acids. J was trimmed by 0 bases and V by 4 bases; bases with no gene match: 6. Germline V gives CDR1 DFQATT, CDR2 SNEGSKA (reference sequence). CDR3 amino acids: CSAIDRDHSYEQYF. CDR3 bases: TGCAGTGCTATCGACAGGGATCACTCCTACGAGCAGTACTTC.